One and the same sample provided the 18 T cell receptor beta chains below, sequenced in a study of identical twins (dated by TCRdb to 2015 to 2016). The library was obtained by 5' RACE. Reads for this sample came from an Illumina HiSeq 2000. TCRdb reprocessing: public reads trimmed at Q25 with fastp, clones called with MiXCR, in-frame beta chains kept. Each CDR3 protein appears once, grouped with its most common genes and DNA. Counted in this sample were about 690,000 distinct CDR3 sequences; 5.5% to 6.5% of them appeared once. Of the sample, 1.5% to 2% falls within the top ten clones. Input material: naive T cells sorted from blood. The cell subset or site label of this sample denotes: cells isolated with a human naive T-cell isolation kit. These receptors came from a man younger than 35 in good health.

In this sample, this clonotype turned up many times. This chain links TRBV5-1 with TRBJ1-6; a possible D gene is TRBD1 (6 bases). CDR1 and CDR2 (germline): SGHRS, YFSETQ. V lost 4 bases, J lost 5 bases, and 16 bases lay in between. This CDR3 region has 16 residues. CDR3 bases: TGCGCCAGCAGCGACGGGACAAACAGACATAATTCACCCCTCCACTTT. It specifies CASSDGTNRHNSPLHF.

This clonotype was detected a few times. V gene TRBV3-1 combines with J gene TRBJ2-7; possibly TRBD1 for D (6 bases). Germline CDR1 reads LGHDT; CDR2 reads YNNKEL (reference sequence). Trimming shortened V by 3 bases and J by 1 base, and 10 bases separated the two germline ends. This CDR3 comprises 14 residues. CDR3 protein: CASSQITGSYEQYV. CDR3 DNA sequence: TGTGCCAGCAGCCAGATTACAGGGTCCTACGAGCAGTACGTC.

This clonotype was counted ten times or more. The genes are TRBV29-1 and TRBJ2-1; D may be TRBD1 (5 bases). The V gene's germline CDR1 is SQVTM and CDR2 ANQGSEA. Deletions cut 1 base from V and 0 bases from J, with 10 bases between. CDR3 length: 15 residues. The CDR3 here is CSVEGGGPSYNEQFF. The DNA of the CDR3 is TGCAGCGTTGAAGGGGGCGGCCCCTCCTACAATGAGCAGTTCTTC.

At least ten counts were recorded for this clonotype. The J gene is TRBJ1-5, the V gene TRBV15; unclear D gene. The CDR3 sequence is 14 residues long. The V end lost 1 base, the J end lost 4 bases, and 8 bases lay between the germline ends. Germline CDR1 and CDR2: LNHNV and YYDKDF (reference sequence). CDR3 coding DNA: TGTGCCACCAGCAGAGGAAAAGGGAATCAGCCCCAGCATTTT. As protein: CATSRGKGNQPQHF.

In this sample, this clonotype turned up many times. This rearrangement joins TRBV14 to TRBJ2-1; D is unclear. Germline V gene sequence: CDR1 SGHDN, CDR2 FVKESK. The V end was cut by 3 bases, the J end by 13 bases, with 13 bases between. The CDR3 loop spans 12 amino acids. The CDR3 region is CASSHDTAVQFF. The CDR3 DNA follows: TGTGCCAGCAGCCACGACACTGCGGTTCAGTTCTTC. Together with reference TRBV14 and TRBJ2-1, the CDR3 gives the full variable domain: EAGVTQFPSHSVIEKGQTVTLRCDPISGHDNLYWYRRVMGKEIKFLLHFVKESKQDESGMPNNRFLAERTGGTYSTLKVQPAELEDSGVYFCASSHDTAVQFFGPGTRLTVL.

Only a few counts were recorded for this clonotype. Here the CDR3 DNA reads TGTGCCAGCAGTTCCCCCTTACCTTTGGATACGCAGTATTTT. Translating it yields CASSSPLPLDTQYF. This chain joins TRBV27 and TRBJ2-3, with D unclear. The germline V gene has CDR1 MNHEY and CDR2 SMNVEV (reference sequence). The ends were cut back, 4 bases at V and 6 bases at J, with 14 bases in the middle. The CDR3 contains 14 residues.

In this sample, this clonotype turned up a few times. This chain joins TRBV7-6 and TRBJ1-5; 9 positions agree with TRBD1. The CDR3 runs to 17 residues. After removal of 3 bases from V and 0 bases from J, the junction contained 6 bases not matched to a gene. The germline V gene encodes CDR1 SGHVS and CDR2 FNYEAQ. This CDR3 reads CASSLGGQGHSNQPQHF. Written as DNA, the CDR3 is TGTGCCAGCAGCTTGGGGGGACAGGGACATAGCAATCAGCCCCAGCATTTT.

This clonotype was picked up many times. The CDR3 spells CDLTSRVGSPQHF. DNA for the CDR3: TGTGACCTCACTTCAAGAGTAGGGTCGCCCCAGCATTTT. The chain has TRBV9 and TRBJ1-5; D gene unclear. The CDR3 sequence is 13 residues long. Germline CDR1 is SGDLS and CDR2 is YYNGEE. Full variable domain (rest looked up from reference TRBV9 and TRBJ1-5): DSGVTQTPKHLITATGQRVTLRCSPRSGDLSVYWYQQSLDQGLQFLIQYYNGEERAKGNILERFSAQQFPDLHSELNLSSLELGDSALYFCDLTSRVGSPQHFGDGTRLSIL.

The sample holds a few counts of this clonotype. As DNA, the CDR3 is TGCAGTGCTAGCGTGCGGGAGGGGGGCGGGGAGCTGTTTTTT. Translation: CSASVREGGGELFF. The chain carries TRBV20-1 and TRBJ2-2, with 9 bases lining up with TRBD2. The CDR3 contains 14 residues. With V trimmed by 3 bases and J by 7 bases, 6 bases remained unmatched. Germline CDR1 is DFQATT and CDR2 is SNEGSKA (reference sequence).

Written as DNA, the CDR3 is TGTGCCATCAGCGCCGGGACTAGCGGGCATCAAGAGACCCAGTACTTC. This codes for CAISAGTSGHQETQYF. This chain connects TRBV10-3 to TRBJ2-5, with 12 nucleotides matching TRBD2. V lost 6 bases to trimming and J lost 2 bases; unmatched junction nucleotides: 7. The CDR3 consists of 16 residues. Germline loops: CDR1 ENHRY, CDR2 SYGVKD.

This clonotype has a count of ten or more. CDR3 bases: TGTGCCACCCGTGTTGCCGAGGGGGGAAACACCATATATTTT. Amino acid sequence: CATRVAEGGNTIYF. The rearrangement joins TRBV12-3 or TRBV12-4 to TRBJ1-3; TRBD1 is a possible D gene (5 bases). The CDR3 consists of 14 residues. Deletions cut 10 bases from V and 4 bases from J, with 17 bases between.

This clonotype was recorded at least ten times. This rearrangement joins TRBV5-1 to TRBJ1-3; D may be TRBD1 (5 bases). CDR1 is SGHRS and CDR2 is YFSETQ in the germline V gene. There are 16 residues in the CDR3. V lost 0 bases to trimming and J lost 0 bases, with 10 bases between them. The CDR3 sequence is CASSLEQGGSGNTIYF. CDR3 nucleotide sequence: TGCGCCAGCAGCTTGGAGCAGGGTGGCTCTGGAAACACCATATATTTT. Supplemented by reference TRBV5-1 and TRBJ1-3, the full variable domain reads KAGVTQTPRYLIKTRGQQVTLSCSPISGHRSVSWYQQTPGQGLQFLFEYFSETQRNKGNFPGRFSGRQFSNSRSEMNVSTLELGDSALYLCASSLEQGGSGNTIYFGEGSWLTVV.

This clonotype occurred a few times. This chain connects TRBV24-1 to TRBJ2-2, with D possibly matching TRBD2 (5 bases). Trimming stripped 0 bases from V and 4 bases from J, with 5 bases between. The CDR3 covers 14 residues. Germline V gene sequence: CDR1 KGHDR, CDR2 SFDVKD. CDR3 bases: TGTGCCACCAGTGATTTGGGGAGCACCGGGGAGCTGTTTTTT. Translation gives CATSDLGSTGELFF.

The sample holds many counts of this clonotype. The rearrangement uses TRBV5-1 and TRBJ2-7; D remains unclear. V lost 4 bases and J 0 bases, leaving 14 bases between the germline ends. This CDR3 contains 15 residues. The germline V gene encodes CDR1 SGHRS and CDR2 YFSETQ. CDR3 sequence: CASSRLGISSYEQYF. CDR3 in DNA: TGCGCCAGCAGCCGCCTTGGTATCAGCTCCTACGAGCAGTACTTC.

The V call is TRBV20-1, the J call TRBJ1-5; no clear D gene. This CDR3 comprises 13 residues. V dropped 3 bases and J dropped 7 bases, with 13 bases sitting between them. Per the germline V gene, CDR1 is DFQATT and CDR2 is SNEGSKA (reference sequence). The CDR3 sequence is CSASQPFRQPQHF. CDR3 nucleotides: TGCAGTGCTAGCCAACCTTTTCGGCAGCCCCAGCATTTT.

This clonotype was seen repeatedly, ten times or more. The rearrangement uses TRBV20-1 and TRBJ2-5; 9 bases are shared with TRBD1. Germline CDR1 reads DFQATT; CDR2 reads SNEGSKA (reference sequence). This CDR3 is 16 amino acids long. V was clipped by 3 bases and J by 4 bases; unmatched bases: 12. The CDR3 DNA is TGCAGTGCTAGGGTCACAGGGGGCGCCTTATTAGAGACCCAGTACTTC. Its protein product is CSARVTGGALLETQYF.

The table lists this clonotype with many counts. The V gene is TRBV9, the J gene TRBJ2-3; D is unresolved. The V gene lost 0 bases and the J gene lost 6 bases, with 11 bases spanning the gap. CDR1 is SGDLS, CDR2 YYNGEE, per germline. There are 14 residues in the CDR3. The CDR3 sequence is CASSVAPRADTQYF. CDR3 DNA sequence: TGTGCCAGCAGCGTAGCTCCAAGGGCGGATACGCAGTATTTT.

This clonotype was counted between two and nine times. V is TRBV12-3 or TRBV12-4 and J is TRBJ2-3; 7 bases agree with TRBD2. The CDR3 sequence is 16 residues long. V shed 3 bases and J 3 bases; nucleotides not matched to a gene: 9. The CDR3 DNA follows: TGTGCCAGCAGTTTTGGAGGGAGGGCCGCGACAGATACGCAGTATTTT. Translated, it gives CASSFGGRAATDTQYF.